The TCR beta chain under discussion was sequenced for a study of blood T cell repertoires in COVID-19. The germline CDR1 and CDR2 sequences are SGHTS and YDEGEE. The CDR3 is 14 residues long. The V end was cut by 4 bases, the J end by 8 bases, with 18 bases between. Using immunoSEQ multiplex PCR, the repertoire was profiled, and TCRdb retains in-frame clones only, with some absent. The table lists around 240,000 clones, 85% to 90% of them singletons. The clonotype was recovered from a middle-aged man who had been exposed to COVID-19. The chain joins TRBV5-8 to TRBJ2-5, with D possibly being TRBD1 (6 bases). Material: PBMCs or T cells enriched from blood (not recorded which). DNA of the CDR3: TGTGCCAGCAGCCCGGCCGGGACAATCGGCACCCAGTACTTC. This codes for CASSPAGTIGTQYF.